This passage covers 31 T cell receptor beta chains from one sample sequenced in a study of cytotoxic CD8 clonotypes in ibrutinib-treated CLL. Clones were sequenced by immunoSEQ multiplex PCR, and TCRdb holds only the in-frame ones, with some missing. There are about 9,200 clones in the sample; over 55% occur only once, and about 20% lies in the top ten. Specimen: PBMCs, collected before ibrutinib treatment. Receptors were obtained from a human donor with chronic lymphocytic leukemia.

The J gene is TRBJ2-7, the V gene TRBV7-3, with 8 positions matching TRBD2. Germline trimming cut 5 bases from V and 4 bases from J; bases unmatched to any gene: 10. The CDR3 is 15 residues long. CDR1 and CDR2 (germline): SGHTA, FQGTGA. The CDR3 coding sequence is TGTGCCAGCAGCCTGGGCAGTGGCGGGAGGTACGAGCAGTACTTC. Translated, it gives CASSLGSGGRYEQYF.

The rearrangement uses TRBV20-1 and TRBJ1-1; D is unclear. The germline V gene has CDR1 DFQATT and CDR2 SNEGSKA (reference sequence). The V end lost 3 bases, the J end lost 1 base, and 3 bases lay between the germline ends. The CDR3 sequence is 11 residues long. CDR3 region: CSASWNTEAFF. CDR3 coding DNA: TGCAGTGCTAGCTGGAACACTGAAGCTTTCTTT.

The rearrangement links TRBV7-2 to TRBJ1-2; unclear D gene. This CDR3 has 13 residues. The V end lost 1 base, the J end lost 7 bases, and 10 bases lay between the germline ends. The germline gives CDR1 SGHTA, CDR2 FQGNSA. The DNA of the CDR3 is TGTGCCAGCAGCTTAGTTCCCTGGTGTGGCTACACCTTC. It translates to CASSLVPWCGYTF. Based on the CDR3 plus reference TRBV7-2 and TRBJ1-2, the full variable domain is GAGVSQSPSNKVTEKGKDVELRCDPISGHTALYWYRQSLGQGLEFLIYFQGNSAPDKSGLPSDRFSAERTGGSVSTLTIQRTQQEDSAVYLCASSLVPWCGYTFGSGTRLTVV.

J is TRBJ2-7 and V is TRBV9, with 7 bases lining up with TRBD1. Germline-derived CDR1 and CDR2 are SGDLS and YYNGEE. After removal of 4 bases from V and 0 bases from J, the junction contained 4 bases not matched to a gene. The CDR3 has 14 amino acids. CDR3 protein: CASSRWDSSYEQYF. The CDR3 region has the DNA TGTGCCAGCAGCCGATGGGACAGCTCCTACGAGCAGTACTTC. Together with reference TRBV9 and TRBJ2-7, the CDR3 gives the full variable domain: DSGVTQTPKHLITATGQRVTLRCSPRSGDLSVYWYQQSLDQGLQFLIQYYNGEERAKGNILERFSAQQFPDLHSELNLSSLELGDSALYFCASSRWDSSYEQYFGPGTRLTVT.

The CDR3 region is CASSLALGPYNSPLHF. The CDR3 DNA reads as TGTGCCAGCAGCTTAGCGTTGGGGCCCTATAATTCACCCCTCCACTTT. This chain joins TRBV7-2 and TRBJ1-6; weak D call: TRBD1 (5 bases). Germline lookup yields CDR1 SGHTA and CDR2 FQGNSA. This CDR3 is 16 amino acids long. Trimming took off 0 bases at V and 2 bases at J, with 8 bases between the two ends.

This clone was detected only a few times. This chain connects TRBV4-2 to TRBJ1-1; no clear D gene. V was pared by 1 base and J by 2 bases, with 8 bases between. The germline V gene has CDR1 LGHNA and CDR2 YNFKEQ. CDR3 size: 14 residues. The CDR3 DNA reads TGTGCCAGCAGCCAAGCGGACGCAAACACTGAAGCTTTCTTT. Amino acids: CASSQADANTEAFF.

This clone appeared a few times. This chain links TRBV6-5 with TRBJ1-2; D possibly corresponds to TRBD1 (5 bases). The V end lost 5 bases, the J end lost 4 bases, and 11 bases lay between the germline ends. Germline CDR1 reads MNHEY; CDR2 reads SVGAGI. CDR3 length: 13 amino acids. In nucleotides, the CDR3 is TGTGCCAGCAGTCACCCGGGGCTCTATGGCTACACCTTC. Amino acids: CASSHPGLYGYTF.

The CDR3 DNA is TGCGCCAGCAGCCTAAGACAGGGTCCCAATTATGGCACTGAAGCTTTCTTT. This sequence encodes CASSLRQGPNYGTEAFF. The chain links TRBV5-1 to TRBJ1-1, with 7 bases fitting TRBD1. Germline CDR1 reads SGHRS; CDR2 reads YFSETQ. The CDR3 consists of 17 residues. J lost 4 bases, V lost 4 bases, and 16 bases had no gene match.

This clone was counted a single time. V and J are TRBV5-1 and TRBJ2-3; TRBD2 aligns across 8 bases. Germline V CDR1 and CDR2: SGHRS, YFSETQ. CDR3 length: 15 amino acids. V was clipped by 2 bases and J by 6 bases; unmatched bases: 8. The CDR3 bases are TGCGCCAGCAGCTTAGGACGGGGGGGCGTTGATACGCAGTATTTT. Translated, it gives CASSLGRGGVDTQYF.

V and J are TRBV7-9 and TRBJ2-1, with D unclear. Trimming cost V 3 bases and J 6 bases, with 9 bases left between them. The CDR3 covers 13 residues. Germline CDR1 reads SEHNR; CDR2 reads FQNEAQ (reference sequence). The CDR3 nucleotides read TGTGCCAGCAGCTTCGGACGCAGCAATGAGCAGTTCTTC. As protein: CASSFGRSNEQFF.

J is TRBJ2-2 and V is TRBV5-1, with D uncertain. Trimming removed 0 bases from V and 5 bases from J, with 5 bases in between. Germline V gives CDR1 SGHRS, CDR2 YFSETQ. The CDR3 is 13 amino acids. In nucleotides, the CDR3 is TGCGCCAGCAGCTTGGCCGGAACCGGGGAGCTGTTTTTT. Translated, it gives CASSLAGTGELFF.

The chain has TRBV18 and TRBJ2-2, with D possibly TRBD2 on 6 matching bases. The V end lost 3 bases, the J end lost 2 bases, and 13 bases lay between the germline ends. The germline CDR1 and CDR2 sequences are KGHSH and LQKENI. The CDR3 consists of 16 residues. CDR3 in amino acids: CASSPNGGINTGELFF. The CDR3 DNA is TGTGCCAGCTCACCTAACGGCGGGATCAACACCGGGGAGCTGTTTTTT. The variable domain in full, completed from reference TRBV18 and TRBJ2-2, reads NAGVMQNPRHLVRRRGQEARLRCSPMKGHSHVYWYRQLPEEGLKFMVYLQKENIIDESGMPKERFSAEFPKEGPSILRIQQVVRGDSAAYFCASSPNGGINTGELFFGEGSRLTVL.

The gene calls are TRBV5-6 and TRBJ2-7; the D gene could be TRBD1 or TRBD2 (5 bases each). The CDR3 totals 13 residues. The germline gives CDR1 SGHDT, CDR2 YYEEEE. Trimming took 2 bases from V and 10 from J, leaving 16 bases between them. CDR3 loop: CASSFAREGPQYF. Written as DNA, the CDR3 is TGTGCCAGCAGCTTTGCCCGTGAGGGGCCCCAGTACTTC.

This clone has only a few counts. The chain uses TRBV6-4 and TRBJ2-3, with TRBD2 matching 9 bases. Germline CDR1 reads MRHNA; CDR2 reads SNTAGT. CDR3 length: 14 amino acids. J gave up 4 bases and V 6 bases, and 5 bases lay outside the gene matches. CDR3 loop: CASRFSGSADTQYF. Here the CDR3 DNA reads TGTGCCAGCAGATTTAGCGGGAGCGCAGATACGCAGTATTTT.

This clone has more than one count but fewer than ten. The junction and the germline gene differ at one end; a read error may be behind it. The chain employs TRBV7-7 and TRBJ2-2; the D gene is possibly TRBD1 (6 bases). The V gene's germline CDR1 is SSHAT and CDR2 FNYEAQ (reference sequence). The CDR3 is made up of 18 amino acids. The CDR3 DNA reads TGTGCTAGCAGCTCCCCCTACTTTGACAGGTCTAACACCGGGGAGCTGTTTTTT. This gives the protein CASSSPYFDRSNTGELFF.

This chain connects TRBV18 to TRBJ2-1; 10 bases fit TRBD1. CDR1 is KGHSH, CDR2 LQKENI, per germline. This CDR3 comprises 15 residues. Losses at the gene ends were 9 bases for V and 2 bases for J; bases not matched to a gene: 7. CDR3 region: CASSPGTGAYNEQFF. CDR3 sequence (DNA): TGTGCCAGTTCCCCCGGGACAGGGGCCTACAATGAGCAGTTCTTC. The complete variable domain, with remaining parts taken from reference TRBV18 and TRBJ2-1, reads NAGVMQNPRHLVRRRGQEARLRCSPMKGHSHVYWYRQLPEEGLKFMVYLQKENIIDESGMPKERFSAEFPKEGPSILRIQQVVRGDSAAYFCASSPGTGAYNEQFFGPGTRLTVL.

The genes are TRBV18 and TRBJ2-5, with D perhaps matching TRBD1 (6 bases). There are 11 residues in the CDR3. In germline, CDR1 is KGHSH, CDR2 LQKENI. V was trimmed by 8 bases and J by 5 bases, leaving 9 bases between them. CDR3 bases: TGTGCCAGCGGGGGCCGGGAGACCCAGTACTTC. This translates into CASGGRETQYF.

The rearrangement uses TRBV19 and TRBJ1-4; a weak D match, TRBD1 (6 bases). The CDR3 has 16 amino acids. Trimming removed 4 bases at V and 3 bases at J, with 15 bases between. Germline CDR1 is LNHDA and CDR2 is SQIVND (reference sequence). The CDR3 sequence is CASSTHREEANEKLFF. The CDR3 coding sequence is TGTGCCAGTAGTACCCACAGGGAGGAAGCTAATGAAAAACTGTTTTTT.

V and J are TRBV19 and TRBJ1-5; tentative D call: TRBD1 (5 bases). The CDR3 is 16 amino acids. The V end was cut by 3 bases, the J end by 3 bases, with 15 bases between. Germline-derived CDR1 and CDR2 are LNHDA and SQIVND (reference sequence). CDR3 loop: CASSIGAGPYNQPQHF. In nucleotides, the CDR3 is TGTGCCAGTAGTATCGGGGCCGGTCCTTACAATCAGCCCCAGCATTTT. The entire variable domain, with the rest obtained from reference TRBV19 and TRBJ1-5, is as follows: DGGITQSPKYLFRKEGQNVTLSCEQNLNHDAMYWYRQDPGQGLRLIYYSQIVNDFQKGDIAEGYSVSREKKESFPLTVTSAQKNPTAFYLCASSIGAGPYNQPQHFGDGTRLSIL.

The chain uses TRBV14 and TRBJ2-7; a possible D gene is TRBD2 (7 bases). CDR1 and CDR2 (germline): SGHDN, FVKESK. Deletions cut 4 bases from V and 0 bases from J, with 16 bases between. The CDR3 is 16 amino acids. For the CDR3, the DNA is TGTGCCAGCAGCCCCTTGGCGGGGGCAAGCTCCTACGAGCAGTACTTC. Its protein product is CASSPLAGASSYEQYF.

The genes are TRBV4-2 and TRBJ2-3, with TRBD2 matching 11 bases. Germline CDR1 is LGHNA and CDR2 is YNFKEQ. CDR3 length: 14 amino acids. V lost 4 bases and J lost 4; bases outside the gene matches: 1. CDR3 loop: CASSRSGGADTQYF. CDR3 bases: TGTGCCAGCAGCCGTAGCGGGGGGGCAGATACGCAGTATTTT.

The rearrangement links TRBV6-5 to TRBJ1-1, with D tentatively TRBD1 (6 bases). The V and J ends lost 4 bases and 5 bases respectively, with 11 bases between them. CDR1 is MNHEY, CDR2 SVGAGI, per germline. The CDR3 length is 13 residues. CDR3 nucleotides: TGTGCCAGCAGTTGGGGGCATGGAACTGAAGCTTTCTTT. It specifies CASSWGHGTEAFF.

This rearrangement joins TRBV7-6 to TRBJ2-3; 11 nucleotides align to TRBD2. The germline V gene has CDR1 SGHVS and CDR2 FNYEAQ. This CDR3 comprises 17 residues. J lost 2 bases, V lost 5 bases, and 9 bases had no gene match. The chain's CDR3 is CASSPLTSGVTTDTQYF. The CDR3 bases are TGTGCCAGCAGCCCGTTGACTAGCGGGGTTACCACAGATACGCAGTATTTT.

The chain has TRBV7-5 and TRBJ2-1; no check of the table's D call, TRBD1, against the DNA was made. TRBV7-5 is flagged as a pseudogene. CDR3 length equals 14 residues. The CDR3 DNA reads as TGTGCCAGAAGCTTATTGGACAGGCCCAGGGAGCAGTTCTTC. As protein: CARSLLDRPREQFF.

J is TRBJ1-1 and V is TRBV11-1; D not resolved. Germline CDR1 is SGHAT and CDR2 is FQDESV (reference sequence). The CDR3 loop spans 16 amino acids. Trimming removed 5 bases from V and 0 bases from J, with 16 bases in between. The CDR3 protein is CASSSSSGQMNTEAFF. The CDR3, as DNA: TGTGCCAGCAGCAGTTCTTCAGGCCAAATGAACACTGAAGCTTTCTTT.

The chain is built from TRBV9 and TRBJ1-4; D may be TRBD1 (6 bases). The CDR3 totals 12 residues. V shed 6 bases and J shed 6 bases, with 9 bases lying between them. Per the germline V gene, CDR1 is SGDLS and CDR2 is YYNGEE. The CDR3 region is CASNRTDEKLFF. The CDR3 DNA sequence: TGTGCCAGCAACCGGACAGATGAAAAACTGTTTTTT.

The chain employs TRBV9 and TRBJ2-1, with 11 bases identical to TRBD2. Trimming took 2 bases from V and 6 from J; bases not matched to a gene: 4. CDR3 size: 15 residues. Germline assignment: CDR1 SGDLS and CDR2 YYNGEE. CDR3 in amino acids: CASSVLAGGSNEQFF. CDR3 sequence (DNA): TGTGCCAGCAGCGTTCTAGCGGGGGGCTCCAATGAGCAGTTCTTC. The whole variable domain, filled in from reference TRBV9 and TRBJ2-1, reads DSGVTQTPKHLITATGQRVTLRCSPRSGDLSVYWYQQSLDQGLQFLIQYYNGEERAKGNILERFSAQQFPDLHSELNLSSLELGDSALYFCASSVLAGGSNEQFFGPGTRLTVL.

Only one count was recorded for this clone. This chain joins TRBV9 and TRBJ1-6, with 7 bases that match TRBD1. This CDR3 is 19 amino acids long. V lost 4 bases and J lost 0; bases outside the gene matches: 13. Germline V CDR1 and CDR2: SGDLS, YYNGEE. CDR3 in DNA: TGTGCCAGCAGCCGAAGTCGACAACAGGGGAGCTCCTATAATTCACCCCTCCACTTT. Protein product: CASSRSRQQGSSYNSPLHF.

This clone was detected only once. V gene TRBV4-1 combines with J gene TRBJ2-3; D is perhaps TRBD1 or TRBD2 (5 bases each). This CDR3 has 17 residues. Germline CDR1 reads MGHRA; CDR2 reads YSYEKL. V gave up 2 bases and J gave up 5 bases, with 20 bases separating them. CDR3 sequence reads: CASSQLTTSRGLDTQYF. DNA of the CDR3: TGCGCCAGCAGCCAACTCACTACTAGTAGGGGTTTAGATACGCAGTATTTT.

This CDR3 is CASSVGGSGNTIYF. CDR3 DNA sequence: TGTGCCAGCAGTGTAGGAGGGTCCGGAAACACCATATATTTT. This chain connects TRBV2 to TRBJ1-3; D is unresolved. The germline V gene has CDR1 SNHLY and CDR2 FYNNEI. V lost 4 bases, J lost 4 bases, and 11 bases lay in between. The length of the CDR3 is 14 residues. Variable domain in full (rest from reference TRBV2 and TRBJ1-3): EPEVTQTPSHQVTQMGQEVILRCVPISNHLYFYWYRQILGQKVEFLVSFYNNEISEKSEIFDDQFSVERPDGSNFTLKIRSTKLEDSAMYFCASSVGGSGNTIYFGEGSWLTVV.

The chain employs TRBV10-3 and TRBJ1-2, with TRBD1 matching 7 bases. V shed 3 bases, J shed 2 bases, and the junction held 6 bases outside the gene matches. This CDR3 is 15 amino acids long. Germline loops: CDR1 ENHRY, CDR2 SYGVKD. The CDR3 protein is CAISDGQALNYGYTF. The CDR3 DNA sequence: TGTGCCATCAGTGACGGACAGGCTTTAAACTATGGCTACACCTTC.